The following is a TCR beta chain sequence with its context. As yet, its antigen is unknown. Trimming took 5 bases from V and 9 from J, leaving 17 bases between them. Germline CDR1 and CDR2: SNHLY and FYNNEI. The CDR3 spans 15 residues. These data come from a study of persistence of HIV-infected CD4 T cells. Broader study findings: TCR oligoclonality correlated with proviral oligoclonality in the same sorted populations.

Nonspecific anti-CD3/anti-CD28 bead stimulation represents the broad CD4+ T cell repertoire. Sorting selected CD4+ T cells upregulating both CD40 ligand and CD69. The immunoSEQ assay was version 4, run in survey mode. Each sample used up to 1 ug genomic DNA diluted to about 10 ng/uL. Sequencing used immunoSEQ multiplex PCR; TCRdb keeps in-frame clones, though not all of them. The sample has under 55,000 clones; about 88% are singletons. This clonotype originated in an adult woman with HIV who was CMV-seropositive. The material sequenced was CD4+ T cells sorted from PBMCs after approximately 19-hour stimulation, taken from a patient who received antiretroviral therapy. The chain combines TRBV2 with TRBJ1-6; D possibly corresponds to TRBD1 (6 bases). CDR3 bases: TGTGCCAGCAGTATAAGGGAGGGGGGGGTTTCACCCCTCCACTTT. It codes for CASSIREGGVSPLHF. Complete variable domain (other parts from reference TRBV2 and TRBJ1-6): EPEVTQTPSHQVTQMGQEVILRCVPISNHLYFYWYRQILGQKVEFLVSFYNNEISEKSEIFDDQFSVERPDGSNFTLKIRSTKLEDSAMYFCASSIREGGVSPLHFGNGTRLTVT.